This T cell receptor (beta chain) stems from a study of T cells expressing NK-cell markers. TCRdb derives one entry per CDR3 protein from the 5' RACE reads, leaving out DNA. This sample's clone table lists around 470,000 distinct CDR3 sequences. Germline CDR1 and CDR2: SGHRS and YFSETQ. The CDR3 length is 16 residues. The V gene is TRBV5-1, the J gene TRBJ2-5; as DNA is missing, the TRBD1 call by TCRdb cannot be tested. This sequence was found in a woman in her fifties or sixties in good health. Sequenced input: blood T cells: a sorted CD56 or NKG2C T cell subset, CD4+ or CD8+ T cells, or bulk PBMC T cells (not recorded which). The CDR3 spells CASSLTAGVPQETQYF.